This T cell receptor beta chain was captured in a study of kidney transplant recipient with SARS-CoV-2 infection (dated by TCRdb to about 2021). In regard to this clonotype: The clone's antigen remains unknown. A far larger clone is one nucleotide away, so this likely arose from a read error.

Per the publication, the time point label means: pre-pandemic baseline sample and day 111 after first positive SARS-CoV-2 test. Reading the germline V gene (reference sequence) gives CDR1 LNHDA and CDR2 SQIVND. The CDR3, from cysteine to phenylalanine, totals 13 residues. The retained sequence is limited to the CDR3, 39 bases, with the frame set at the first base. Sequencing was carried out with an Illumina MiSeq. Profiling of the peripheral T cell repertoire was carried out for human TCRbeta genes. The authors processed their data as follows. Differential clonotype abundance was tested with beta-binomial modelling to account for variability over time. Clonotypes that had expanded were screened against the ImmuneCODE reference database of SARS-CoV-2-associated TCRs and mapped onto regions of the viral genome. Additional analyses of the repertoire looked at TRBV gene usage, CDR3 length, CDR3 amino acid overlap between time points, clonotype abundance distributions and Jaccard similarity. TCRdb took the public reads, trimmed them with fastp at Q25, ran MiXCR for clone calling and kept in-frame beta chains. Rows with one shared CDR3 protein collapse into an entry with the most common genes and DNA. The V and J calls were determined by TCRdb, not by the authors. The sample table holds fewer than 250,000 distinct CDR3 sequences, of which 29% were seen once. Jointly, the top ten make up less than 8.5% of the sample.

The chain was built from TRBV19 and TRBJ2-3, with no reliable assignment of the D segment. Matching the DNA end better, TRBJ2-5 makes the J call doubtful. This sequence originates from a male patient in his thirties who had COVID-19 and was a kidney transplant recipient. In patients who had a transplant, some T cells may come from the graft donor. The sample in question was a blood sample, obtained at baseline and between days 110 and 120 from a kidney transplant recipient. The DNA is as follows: TGTGCCAGTGTAGGGTGGCCTCAAGAGATCCAGTACTTC. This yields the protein CASVGWPQEIQYF.